Listed below are T cell receptor beta chains from one sample, sequenced in a study of T-cell reconstitution after alpha-beta-depleted transplantation in children. Each CDR3 protein gets one entry after TCRdb re-called the PCR reads with MiXCR. The sample yields 350,000 to 500,000 distinct CDR3 sequences, 43% seen once. Sequenced material: PBMCs, taken before TCRalphabeta/CD19-depleted stem cell transplant. The receptors originated from a girl aged 2-9 years with aplastic anemia, due to receive a stem cell transplant. CDR3s include the opening cysteine and the closing phenylalanine or tryptophan. A D gene is named only where the DNA matches it firmly. Some rows mark clone size as missing; the rest say once, few, many or name a class of expanded clone.

d_gene: NA; j_gene: TRBJ2-1; abundance: many; v_gene: TRBV9; CDR3aa: CASSVTGTQSNEQFF; CDR3nt: TGTGCCAGCAGCGTAACTGGGACACAGAGCAATGAGCAGTTCTTC
d_gene: TRBD2; j_gene: TRBJ2-7; abundance: many; v_gene: TRBV4-1; CDR3aa: CASSQGLAGDQEAYEQYF; CDR3nt: TGCGCCAGCAGCCAAGGGCTAGCGGGAGATCAGGAGGCCTACGAGCAGTACTTC
d_gene: TRBD2; j_gene: TRBJ2-1; abundance: NA; v_gene: TRBV6-2/TRBV6-3; CDR3aa: CASSSGGRNEQFF; CDR3nt: TGTGCCAGCAGTTCGGGGGGGAGAAATGAGCAGTTCTTC
d_gene: NA; j_gene: TRBJ2-2; abundance: NA; v_gene: TRBV28; CDR3aa: CASSFRRSYTGELFF; CDR3nt: TGTGCCAGCAGTTTCCGCAGATCGTACACCGGGGAGCTGTTTTTT
d_gene: NA; j_gene: TRBJ1-1; abundance: NA; v_gene: TRBV11-2; CDR3aa: CASLGARMNTEAFF; CDR3nt: TGTGCCAGCTTAGGGGCGAGAATGAACACTGAAGCTTTCTTT
d_gene: TRBD1; j_gene: TRBJ2-1; abundance: many; v_gene: TRBV5-4; CDR3aa: CASSPPGGESYNEQFF; CDR3nt: TGTGCCAGCAGCCCGCCAGGGGGAGAATCCTACAATGAGCAGTTCTTC
d_gene: NA; j_gene: TRBJ2-2; abundance: NA; v_gene: TRBV20-1; CDR3aa: CSARDLGRATNTGELFF; CDR3nt: TGCAGTGCTAGAGATCTGGGCAGGGCAACGAACACCGGGGAGCTGTTTTTT
d_gene: TRBD2; j_gene: TRBJ2-7; abundance: few; v_gene: TRBV4-3; CDR3aa: CASSPQKLAGKSSYEQYF; CDR3nt: TGCGCCAGCAGCCCCCAGAAACTAGCGGGAAAAAGCTCCTACGAGCAGTACTTC
d_gene: NA; j_gene: TRBJ2-7; abundance: NA; v_gene: TRBV10-3; CDR3aa: CAISESKTRIPYEQYF; CDR3nt: TGTGCCATCAGTGAGTCTAAGACGCGGATCCCCTACGAGCAGTACTTC
d_gene: NA; j_gene: TRBJ2-4; abundance: few; v_gene: TRBV20-1; CDR3aa: CSASGAGLLAKNIQYF; CDR3nt: TGCAGTGCCTCCGGTGCGGGGCTTCTAGCCAAAAACATTCAGTACTTC
d_gene: NA; j_gene: TRBJ2-7; abundance: few; v_gene: TRBV29-1; CDR3aa: CSVEDPYEQYF; CDR3nt: TGCAGCGTTGAAGACCCCTACGAGCAGTACTTC
d_gene: NA; j_gene: TRBJ2-7; abundance: few; v_gene: TRBV29-1; CDR3aa: CSVEIQGFYEQYF; CDR3nt: TGCAGCGTTGAAATTCAGGGGTTCTACGAGCAGTACTTC
d_gene: NA; j_gene: TRBJ2-2; abundance: NA; v_gene: TRBV11-3; CDR3aa: CASSLGTVTGELFF; CDR3nt: TGTGCCAGCAGCTTAGGGACGGTCACCGGGGAGCTGTTTTTT
d_gene: NA; j_gene: TRBJ2-2; abundance: many; v_gene: TRBV29-1; CDR3aa: CSVGQELTGELFF; CDR3nt: TGCAGCGTTGGTCAGGAGCTCACCGGGGAGCTGTTTTTT
d_gene: TRBD2; j_gene: TRBJ2-3; abundance: once; v_gene: TRBV28; CDR3aa: CASSGAGGHTDTQYF; CDR3nt: TGTGCCAGCAGTGGGGCGGGGGGGCACACAGATACGCAGTATTTT
d_gene: TRBD2; j_gene: TRBJ2-1; abundance: NA; v_gene: TRBV28; CDR3aa: CASSPDLAGLDNEQFF; CDR3nt: TGTGCCAGCAGCCCCGATCTAGCGGGCCTAGACAATGAGCAGTTCTTC
d_gene: NA; j_gene: TRBJ2-7; abundance: NA; v_gene: TRBV10-3; CDR3aa: CAISEGTSSSYEQYF; CDR3nt: TGTGCCATCAGTGAGGGTACGAGTAGCTCCTACGAGCAGTACTTC
d_gene: NA; j_gene: TRBJ2-7; abundance: NA; v_gene: TRBV4-2; CDR3aa: CASSQPGGYEQYF; CDR3nt: TGTGCCAGCAGCCAACCTGGGGGCTACGAGCAGTACTTC
d_gene: NA; j_gene: TRBJ2-7; abundance: NA; v_gene: TRBV10-1; CDR3aa: CASSGGPVYEQYF; CDR3nt: TGCGCCAGCAGTGGTGGACCCGTCTACGAGCAGTACTTC
d_gene: NA; j_gene: TRBJ1-2; abundance: many; v_gene: TRBV28; CDR3aa: CASTTGDRGYTF; CDR3nt: TGTGCCAGCACTACGGGGGATCGTGGCTACACCTTC
d_gene: TRBD2; j_gene: TRBJ2-3; abundance: few; v_gene: TRBV9; CDR3aa: CASSPTPRASGSTDTQYF; CDR3nt: TGTGCCAGCAGCCCAACCCCCCGAGCTAGCGGTTCCACAGATACGCAGTATTTT
d_gene: NA; j_gene: TRBJ2-7; abundance: many; v_gene: TRBV7-2; CDR3aa: CASSSPLGQGSFREQYF; CDR3nt: TGTGCCAGCAGCTCACCTTTAGGGCAGGGTTCCTTTCGCGAGCAGTACTTC
d_gene: NA; j_gene: TRBJ2-5; abundance: NA; v_gene: TRBV15; CDR3aa: CATSAGRQSQETQYF; CDR3nt: TGTGCCACCAGCGCGGGCAGGCAGTCACAAGAGACCCAGTACTTC
d_gene: TRBD1; j_gene: TRBJ1-3; abundance: many; v_gene: TRBV20-1; CDR3aa: CSARDRGGNTIYF; CDR3nt: TGCAGTGCTAGAGACAGGGGGGGCAACACCATATATTTT
d_gene: NA; j_gene: TRBJ2-1; abundance: many; v_gene: TRBV5-1; CDR3aa: CASSFRPGTTNTNEQFF; CDR3nt: TGCGCCAGCAGCTTCAGACCCGGGACGACCAACACCAATGAGCAGTTCTTC
d_gene: NA; j_gene: TRBJ1-1; abundance: many; v_gene: TRBV12-3/TRBV12-4; CDR3aa: CASSFRDTNTEAFF; CDR3nt: TGTGCCAGCAGTTTCCGGGACACCAACACTGAAGCTTTCTTT
d_gene: NA; j_gene: TRBJ2-7; abundance: few; v_gene: TRBV7-9; CDR3aa: CASSFTLVEQYF; CDR3nt: TGTGCCAGCAGCTTTACCCTTGTGGAGCAGTACTTC
d_gene: NA; j_gene: TRBJ2-7; abundance: NA; v_gene: TRBV5-8; CDR3aa: CASSWAGTNAYEQYF; CDR3nt: TGTGCCAGCAGCTGGGCCGGGACAAATGCCTACGAGCAGTACTTC
d_gene: NA; j_gene: TRBJ1-1; abundance: few; v_gene: TRBV6-5; CDR3aa: CASSYRGSSNTEAFF; CDR3nt: TGTGCCAGCAGTTACCGGGGGAGTTCGAACACTGAAGCTTTCTTT
d_gene: NA; j_gene: TRBJ1-2; abundance: many; v_gene: TRBV12-3/TRBV12-4; CDR3aa: CASSSYGRGYTF; CDR3nt: TGTGCCAGCAGTTCTTACGGGCGCGGCTACACCTTC
d_gene: NA; j_gene: TRBJ1-3; abundance: NA; v_gene: TRBV29-1; CDR3aa: CSVVKRGVSGNTIYF; CDR3nt: TGCAGCGTTGTTAAGAGAGGAGTCTCTGGAAACACCATATATTTT
d_gene: TRBD2; j_gene: TRBJ2-1; abundance: NA; v_gene: TRBV7-9; CDR3aa: CASSDRGLANFNEQFF; CDR3nt: TGTGCCAGCAGCGACAGAGGACTAGCGAACTTCAATGAGCAGTTCTTC
d_gene: NA; j_gene: TRBJ2-1; abundance: many; v_gene: TRBV24-1; CDR3aa: CATSAPASGAGNEQFF; CDR3nt: TGTGCCACCAGTGCTCCGGCCAGCGGAGCTGGGAATGAGCAGTTCTTC
d_gene: TRBD1; j_gene: TRBJ2-4; abundance: once; v_gene: TRBV15; CDR3aa: CATSSQTGFKNIQYF; CDR3nt: TGTGCCACCAGCAGCCAGACAGGGTTCAAAAACATTCAGTACTTC
d_gene: NA; j_gene: TRBJ2-3; abundance: NA; v_gene: TRBV7-9; CDR3aa: CASSFLTSTSDTQYF; CDR3nt: TGTGCCAGCAGCTTCCTAACATCTACATCAGATACGCAGTATTTT
d_gene: NA; j_gene: TRBJ2-3; abundance: NA; v_gene: TRBV20-1; CDR3aa: CSASLDQGGDTQYF; CDR3nt: TGCAGTGCTAGCCTGGACCAAGGAGGGGATACGCAGTATTTT
d_gene: NA; j_gene: TRBJ2-7; abundance: many; v_gene: TRBV20-1; CDR3aa: CSAPLGQGSYEQYF; CDR3nt: TGCAGTGCCCCTCTAGGGCAGGGGAGCTACGAGCAGTACTTC
d_gene: NA; j_gene: TRBJ2-3; abundance: few; v_gene: TRBV20-1; CDR3aa: CSAPRPRGAGVGPDTQYF; CDR3nt: TGCAGTGCTCCCCGGCCCAGGGGCGCAGGTGTCGGTCCAGATACGCAGTATTTT
d_gene: TRBD1; j_gene: TRBJ2-7; abundance: NA; v_gene: TRBV28; CDR3aa: CASSQLEDRGDEQYF; CDR3nt: TGTGCCAGCAGTCAACTGGAGGACAGGGGCGACGAGCAGTACTTC
d_gene: TRBD1; j_gene: TRBJ2-1; abundance: few; v_gene: TRBV4-1; CDR3aa: CASSQVGRQGQFF; CDR3nt: TGCGCCAGCAGCCAAGTTGGGCGACAGGGGCAGTTCTTC
d_gene: NA; j_gene: TRBJ2-5; abundance: NA; v_gene: TRBV6-1; CDR3aa: CASTLGGGQETQYF; CDR3nt: TGTGCCAGCACCCTTGGGGGAGGCCAAGAGACCCAGTACTTC